A selection of T cell receptor beta chains follows, all from one sample in a study of OX40 agonist ivuxolimab in advanced cancers. Only in-frame clones appear in the TCRdb table, and some are missing; sequencing was by immunoSEQ multiplex PCR. This sample yields fewer than 90,000 clones, of which roughly nine tenths are seen a single time; approximately 3% belongs to the top ten. The sequencing here drew on CD4+ or CD8+ T cells sorted from blood, taken in a trial of the OX40 agonist ivuxolimab. These receptors were taken from an adult with an advanced solid tumor such as melanoma, head and neck, liver or kidney cancer. The CDR3 runs from the conserved cysteine through the conserved F or W. A D gene is named only where the DNA matches it firmly. Size tells how often a clone was seen (once, few, many) or the class of an expanded clone, and some rows leave it out.

J gene: TRBJ1-5; clone size: NA; V gene: TRBV15; D gene: NA; CDR3 DNA: TGTGCCACCAGCAGAGAAGGCAGGGATAGCAATCAGCCCCAGCATTTT; CDR3 protein: CATSREGRDSNQPQHF
J gene: TRBJ1-5; clone size: NA; V gene: TRBV27; D gene: NA; CDR3 DNA: TGTGCCAGCAGTGTTACGGGAACTCTATATAGCAATCAGCCCCAGCATTTT; CDR3 protein: CASSVTGTLYSNQPQHF
J gene: TRBJ1-2; clone size: NA; V gene: TRBV7-2; D gene: NA; CDR3 DNA: TGTGCCAGCAGCTTAGCGGCCTATGGCTACACCTTC; CDR3 protein: CASSLAAYGYTF
J gene: TRBJ2-7; clone size: NA; V gene: TRBV10-2; D gene: TRBD1; CDR3 DNA: TGCGCCAGCAGGACCGGGACAGGCCCCTACGAGCAGTACTTC; CDR3 protein: CASRTGTGPYEQYF
J gene: TRBJ1-5; clone size: NA; V gene: TRBV4-2; D gene: TRBD1; CDR3 DNA: TGTGCCAGCAGCCCCTACATAGCCCCCGGGACAGGGATGGGTCAGCCCCAGCATTTT; CDR3 protein: CASSPYIAPGTGMGQPQHF
J gene: TRBJ2-5; clone size: NA; V gene: TRBV5-4; D gene: NA; CDR3 DNA: TGTGCCAGCAGCACCCGGGAGACCCAGTACTTC; CDR3 protein: CASSTRETQYF
J gene: TRBJ2-5; clone size: NA; V gene: TRBV2; D gene: NA; CDR3 DNA: TGTGCCAGCAGGGGACCCGGGGAGACCCAGTACTTC; CDR3 protein: CASRGPGETQYF
J gene: TRBJ1-1; clone size: NA; V gene: TRBV7-7; D gene: NA; CDR3 DNA: TGTGCTAGCAGCCTGACGGTGAACACTGAAGCTTTCTTT; CDR3 protein: CASSLTVNTEAFF
J gene: TRBJ2-7; clone size: NA; V gene: TRBV5-4; D gene: NA; CDR3 DNA: TGTGCCAGCAGCTTGGGGACGGACAAAGATCACTTC; CDR3 protein: CASSLGTDKDHF
J gene: TRBJ1-1; clone size: once; V gene: TRBV6-1; D gene: NA; CDR3 DNA: TGTGCCAGCAGTGAAGACTTTGGGGGCACTGAAGCTTTCTTT; CDR3 protein: CASSEDFGGTEAFF
J gene: TRBJ1-2; clone size: NA; V gene: TRBV2; D gene: TRBD1; CDR3 DNA: TGTGCCACCTTTAGCGGGACAGGGAAGGGCTACACCTTC; CDR3 protein: CATFSGTGKGYTF
J gene: TRBJ2-1; clone size: NA; V gene: TRBV5-1; D gene: NA; CDR3 DNA: TGCGCCAGCAGCCCCCCCGAATCCTACAATGAGCAGTTCTTC; CDR3 protein: CASSPPESYNEQFF
J gene: TRBJ1-1; clone size: NA; V gene: TRBV7-8; D gene: NA; CDR3 DNA: TGTGCCAGCAGCTTACAAGGAGACTTCTACACTGAAGCTTTCTTT; CDR3 protein: CASSLQGDFYTEAFF
J gene: TRBJ2-2; clone size: NA; V gene: TRBV18; D gene: TRBD2; CDR3 DNA: TGTGCCAGCTCCCAAGCGGGGCAAACCGGGGAGCTGTTTTTT; CDR3 protein: CASSQAGQTGELFF
J gene: TRBJ1-3; clone size: NA; V gene: TRBV7-8; D gene: NA; CDR3 DNA: TGTGCCAGCAGCTTAGTCCCTTCGGCATGGGAAGACTCTGGAAACACCATATATTTT; CDR3 protein: CASSLVPSAWEDSGNTIYF
J gene: TRBJ1-2; clone size: NA; V gene: TRBV30; D gene: NA; CDR3 DNA: TGTGCCTGGAACCAGGAAAATGGCTACACCTTC; CDR3 protein: CAWNQENGYTF
J gene: TRBJ2-1; clone size: NA; V gene: TRBV5-6; D gene: NA; CDR3 DNA: TGTGCCAGCAGCTTAACGGGGGCCGGGAATGAGCAGTTCTTC; CDR3 protein: CASSLTGAGNEQFF
J gene: TRBJ2-1; clone size: NA; V gene: TRBV5-1; D gene: NA; CDR3 DNA: TGCGCCAGCAGCTTAACAGGGTTGAGCTCCTACAATGAGCAGTTCTTC; CDR3 protein: CASSLTGLSSYNEQFF
J gene: TRBJ1-1; clone size: NA; V gene: TRBV6-6; D gene: NA; CDR3 DNA: TGTGCCAGCAGCCAATATCGGAACACTGAAGCTTTCTTT; CDR3 protein: CASSQYRNTEAFF
J gene: TRBJ2-1; clone size: NA; V gene: TRBV5-4; D gene: NA; CDR3 DNA: TGTGCCAGCAGTCGGGACACTATCTCCTACAATGAGCAGTTCTTC; CDR3 protein: CASSRDTISYNEQFF
J gene: TRBJ2-7; clone size: NA; V gene: TRBV19; D gene: NA; CDR3 DNA: TGTGCCAGTAGTGCGTCACCACTATTGGGCGAGCAGTACTTC; CDR3 protein: CASSASPLLGEQYF
J gene: TRBJ2-2; clone size: NA; V gene: TRBV5-1; D gene: NA; CDR3 DNA: TGCGCCAGCACATCGGGAACTTATAACACCGGGGAGCTGTTTTTT; CDR3 protein: CASTSGTYNTGELFF
J gene: TRBJ2-3; clone size: NA; V gene: TRBV28; D gene: TRBD2; CDR3 DNA: TGTGCCAGCAGCCCTCCCCCGGGACTAGCGGGAGGTACGCAGTATTTT; CDR3 protein: CASSPPPGLAGGTQYF
J gene: TRBJ2-4; clone size: NA; V gene: TRBV5-1; D gene: NA; CDR3 DNA: TGCGCCAGCAGCATAGGGGCGGAAAACATTCAGTACTTC; CDR3 protein: CASSIGAENIQYF
J gene: TRBJ1-2; clone size: NA; V gene: TRBV11-2; D gene: NA; CDR3 DNA: TGTGCCAGCAGCCACGGGGTTTTCTATGGCTACACCTTC; CDR3 protein: CASSHGVFYGYTF
J gene: TRBJ1-3; clone size: NA; V gene: TRBV6-5; D gene: TRBD1; CDR3 DNA: TGTGCCAGCAGTTACTCGATCGGACAGGGAGGCACCATATATTTT; CDR3 protein: CASSYSIGQGGTIYF
J gene: TRBJ1-4; clone size: NA; V gene: TRBV15; D gene: NA; CDR3 DNA: TGTGCCACCAGCCCTCGCATGATAAAAGGTCCAGCAACTAATGAAAAACTGTTTTTT; CDR3 protein: CATSPRMIKGPATNEKLFF
J gene: TRBJ2-3; clone size: NA; V gene: TRBV30; D gene: TRBD2; CDR3 DNA: TGTGCCTGGACTCCAGCGGGAGGTACGCAGTATTTT; CDR3 protein: CAWTPAGGTQYF
J gene: TRBJ1-2; clone size: NA; V gene: TRBV23-1; D gene: TRBD1; CDR3 DNA: TGCGCCAGCAGTCAAAGAGGTGTTGGGACAGCTTCGGATGGCTACACCTTC; CDR3 protein: CASSQRGVGTASDGYTF
J gene: TRBJ1-1; clone size: NA; V gene: TRBV5-1; D gene: TRBD1; CDR3 DNA: TGCGCCAGCCACGTCGGGACAGGGTCGATGAACACTGAAGCTTTCTTT; CDR3 protein: CASHVGTGSMNTEAFF
J gene: TRBJ2-2; clone size: NA; V gene: TRBV19; D gene: NA; CDR3 DNA: TGTGCCAGTACCGCCAGGGCAGGGGTGGACGGGGAGCTGTTTTTT; CDR3 protein: CASTARAGVDGELFF
J gene: TRBJ1-5; clone size: NA; V gene: TRBV6-5; D gene: NA; CDR3 DNA: TGTGCCAGCAGTTACCTCTGGGGGGCCGGTCAGCCCCAGCATTTT; CDR3 protein: CASSYLWGAGQPQHF
J gene: TRBJ2-2; clone size: NA; V gene: TRBV5-4; D gene: NA; CDR3 DNA: TGTGCCAGCAGCTCCCTTCGCTTGGGAGGCACCGGGGAGCTGTTTTTT; CDR3 protein: CASSSLRLGGTGELFF
J gene: TRBJ1-6; clone size: NA; V gene: TRBV5-1; D gene: NA; CDR3 DNA: TGCGCCAGCAGCCCAAGCGGGAGACACTCCTATAATTCACCCCTCCACTTT; CDR3 protein: CASSPSGRHSYNSPLHF
J gene: TRBJ1-5; clone size: NA; V gene: TRBV6-6; D gene: NA; CDR3 DNA: TGTGCCAGCAGTCACAGGGTTGATCAGCCCCAGCATTTT; CDR3 protein: CASSHRVDQPQHF
J gene: TRBJ1-3; clone size: NA; V gene: TRBV5-4; D gene: NA; CDR3 DNA: TGTGCCAGCAGACTAAGCCCTTACTCTGGAAACACCATATATTTT; CDR3 protein: CASRLSPYSGNTIYF
J gene: TRBJ2-1; clone size: NA; V gene: TRBV15; D gene: TRBD2; CDR3 DNA: TGTGCCACCAGCAGAGTACTAACTAGCGGCGGCTCCTACAATGAGCAGTTCTTC; CDR3 protein: CATSRVLTSGGSYNEQFF
J gene: TRBJ1-2; clone size: NA; V gene: TRBV28; D gene: NA; CDR3 DNA: TGTGCCAGCAAGCTTCCCGCCTTCTATGGCTACACCTTC; CDR3 protein: CASKLPAFYGYTF
J gene: TRBJ1-5; clone size: NA; V gene: TRBV19; D gene: NA; CDR3 DNA: TGTGCCAGTAGTATACATGGGGGCATTCAGCCCCAGCATTTT; CDR3 protein: CASSIHGGIQPQHF
J gene: TRBJ1-5; clone size: NA; V gene: TRBV28; D gene: NA; CDR3 DNA: TGTGCCAGCACCCCACTCTGGGGGCACCAGCCCCAGCATTTT; CDR3 protein: CASTPLWGHQPQHF
J gene: TRBJ1-2; clone size: NA; V gene: TRBV5-1; D gene: NA; CDR3 DNA: TGCGCCAGCAGCTTGGCCGCGGCAGTAGGTGGCTACACCTTC; CDR3 protein: CASSLAAAVGGYTF
J gene: TRBJ1-6; clone size: NA; V gene: TRBV6-6; D gene: NA; CDR3 DNA: TGTGCCAGCATTGAGTGGCAGACCAATTCACCCCTCCACTTT; CDR3 protein: CASIEWQTNSPLHF
J gene: TRBJ2-1; clone size: NA; V gene: TRBV7-9; D gene: NA; CDR3 DNA: TGTGCCAGCAGCTCTAGACTGCCGGACCTAAAGCAGTTCTTC; CDR3 protein: CASSSRLPDLKQFF
J gene: TRBJ1-4; clone size: NA; V gene: TRBV5-1; D gene: NA; CDR3 DNA: TGCGCCAGCAGCTTGGCCGGGGGGCGGCTCGTTAATGAAAAACTGTTTTTT; CDR3 protein: CASSLAGGRLVNEKLFF
J gene: TRBJ1-2; clone size: NA; V gene: TRBV6-5; D gene: TRBD1; CDR3 DNA: TGTGCCAGCAGTTCTTACAGGGGGCTGGACTATGGCTACACCTTC; CDR3 protein: CASSSYRGLDYGYTF
J gene: TRBJ2-2; clone size: NA; V gene: TRBV6-1; D gene: NA; CDR3 DNA: TGTGTCTCGGTGGGGAGGTACACCGGGGAGCTGTTTTTT; CDR3 protein: CVSVGRYTGELFF